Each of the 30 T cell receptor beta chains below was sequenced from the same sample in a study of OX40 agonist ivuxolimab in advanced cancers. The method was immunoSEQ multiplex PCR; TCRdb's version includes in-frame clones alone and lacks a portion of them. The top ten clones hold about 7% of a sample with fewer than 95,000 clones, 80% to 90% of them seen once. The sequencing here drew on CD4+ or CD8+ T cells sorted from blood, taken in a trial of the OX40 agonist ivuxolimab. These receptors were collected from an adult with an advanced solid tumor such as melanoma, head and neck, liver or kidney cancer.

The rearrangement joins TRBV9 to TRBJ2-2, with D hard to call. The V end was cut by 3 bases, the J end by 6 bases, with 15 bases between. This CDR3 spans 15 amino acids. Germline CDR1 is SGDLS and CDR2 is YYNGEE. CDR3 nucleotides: TGTGCCAGCAGCGCTTATGAGACGGCGGCCGGGGAGCTGTTTTTT. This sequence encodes CASSAYETAAGELFF.

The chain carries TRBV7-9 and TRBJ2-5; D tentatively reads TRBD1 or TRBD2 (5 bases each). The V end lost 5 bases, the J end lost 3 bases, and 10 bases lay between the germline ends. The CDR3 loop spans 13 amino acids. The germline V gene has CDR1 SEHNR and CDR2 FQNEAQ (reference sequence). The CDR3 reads CASSRDAKETQYF. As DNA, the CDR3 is TGTGCCAGCAGCCGGGACGCCAAAGAGACCCAGTACTTC.

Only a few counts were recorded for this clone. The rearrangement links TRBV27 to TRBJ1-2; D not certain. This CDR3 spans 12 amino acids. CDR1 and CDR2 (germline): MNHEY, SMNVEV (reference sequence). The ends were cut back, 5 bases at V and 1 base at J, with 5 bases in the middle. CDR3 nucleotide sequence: TGTGCCAGCAGTGAGGGTAACTATGGCTACACCTTC. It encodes CASSEGNYGYTF.

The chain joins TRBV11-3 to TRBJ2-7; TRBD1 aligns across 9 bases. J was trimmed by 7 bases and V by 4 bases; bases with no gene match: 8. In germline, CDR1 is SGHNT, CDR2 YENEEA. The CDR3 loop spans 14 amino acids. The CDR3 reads CASSSGTGFGEQYF. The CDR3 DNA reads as TGTGCCAGCAGCTCAGGGACAGGGTTCGGAGAGCAGTACTTC.

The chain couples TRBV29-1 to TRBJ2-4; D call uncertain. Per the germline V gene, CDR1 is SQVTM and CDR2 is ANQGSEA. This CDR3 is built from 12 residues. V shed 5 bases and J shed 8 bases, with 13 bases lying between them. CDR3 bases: TGCAGCGTTCAGCTTGGCGGTGACATTCAGTACTTC. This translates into CSVQLGGDIQYF.

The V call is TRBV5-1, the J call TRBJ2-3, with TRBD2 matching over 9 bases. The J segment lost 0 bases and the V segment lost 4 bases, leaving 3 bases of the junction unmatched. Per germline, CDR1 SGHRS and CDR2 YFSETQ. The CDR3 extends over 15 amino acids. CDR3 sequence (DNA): TGCGCCAGCAGCCGTACTAGCGGGAGCACAGATACGCAGTATTTT. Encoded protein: CASSRTSGSTDTQYF.

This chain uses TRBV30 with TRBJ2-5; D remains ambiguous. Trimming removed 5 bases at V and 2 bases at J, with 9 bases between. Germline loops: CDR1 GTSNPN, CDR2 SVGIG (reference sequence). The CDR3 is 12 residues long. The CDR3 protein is CAWGPLQETQYF. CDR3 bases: TGTGCCTGGGGACCGCTGCAAGAGACCCAGTACTTC.

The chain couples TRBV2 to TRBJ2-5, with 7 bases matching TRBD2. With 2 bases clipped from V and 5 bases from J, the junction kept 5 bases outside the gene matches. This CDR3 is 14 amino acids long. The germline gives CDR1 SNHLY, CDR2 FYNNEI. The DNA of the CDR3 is TGTGCCAGCAGTGAAATGGGGGGGACGGAGACCCAGTACTTC. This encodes CASSEMGGTETQYF.

The CDR3 loop reads CASSSRGTSSETQYF. As DNA, the CDR3 is TGTGCCAGCAGCAGCCGGGGGACTAGCTCCGAGACCCAGTACTTC. The chain carries TRBV11-3 and TRBJ2-5; 9 nucleotides line up with TRBD2. CDR3 length: 15 amino acids. With V trimmed by 5 bases and J by 5 bases, 9 bases remained unmatched. Germline V lookup: CDR1 SGHNT, CDR2 YENEEA.

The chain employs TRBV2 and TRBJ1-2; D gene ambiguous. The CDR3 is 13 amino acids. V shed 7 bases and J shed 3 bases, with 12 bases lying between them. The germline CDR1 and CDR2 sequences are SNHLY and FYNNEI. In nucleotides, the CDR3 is TGTGCCAGCAAGACGGCCTTCGACTATGGCTACACCTTC. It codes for CASKTAFDYGYTF.

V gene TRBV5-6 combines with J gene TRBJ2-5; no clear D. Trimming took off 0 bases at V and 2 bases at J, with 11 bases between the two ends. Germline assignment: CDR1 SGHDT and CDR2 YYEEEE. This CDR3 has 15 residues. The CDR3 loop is CASSLDPGLQETQYF. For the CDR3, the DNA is TGTGCCAGCAGCTTGGATCCGGGTCTACAAGAGACCCAGTACTTC.

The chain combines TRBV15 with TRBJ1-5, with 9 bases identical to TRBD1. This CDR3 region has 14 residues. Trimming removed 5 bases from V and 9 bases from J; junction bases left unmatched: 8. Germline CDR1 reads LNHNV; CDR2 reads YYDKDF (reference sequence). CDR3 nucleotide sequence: TGTGCCACCAGCTGGGACCCGACAGGGGGGCCCCAGCATTTT. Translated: CATSWDPTGGPQHF.

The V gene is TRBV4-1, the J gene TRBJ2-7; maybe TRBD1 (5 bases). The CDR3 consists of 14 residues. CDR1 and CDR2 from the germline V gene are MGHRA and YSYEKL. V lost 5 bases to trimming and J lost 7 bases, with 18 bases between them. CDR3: CASSNRRWGGEQYF. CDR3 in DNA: TGCGCCAGCAGCAACCGGCGGTGGGGCGGAGAGCAGTACTTC.

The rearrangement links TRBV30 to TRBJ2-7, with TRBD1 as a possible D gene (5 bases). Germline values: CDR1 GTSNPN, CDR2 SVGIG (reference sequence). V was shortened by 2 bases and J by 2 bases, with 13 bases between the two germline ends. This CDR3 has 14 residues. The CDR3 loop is CAWSPDSETYEQYF. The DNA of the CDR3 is TGTGCCTGGAGTCCCGACAGCGAAACCTACGAGCAGTACTTC.

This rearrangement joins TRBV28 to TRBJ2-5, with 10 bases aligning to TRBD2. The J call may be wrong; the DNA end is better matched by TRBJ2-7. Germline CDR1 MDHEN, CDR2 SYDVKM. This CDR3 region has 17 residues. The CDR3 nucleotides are TGTGCCAGCAGCTTCATTCGACTAGCGGGCTGGACCTACGAGCAGTACTTC. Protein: CASSFIRLAGWTYEQYF.

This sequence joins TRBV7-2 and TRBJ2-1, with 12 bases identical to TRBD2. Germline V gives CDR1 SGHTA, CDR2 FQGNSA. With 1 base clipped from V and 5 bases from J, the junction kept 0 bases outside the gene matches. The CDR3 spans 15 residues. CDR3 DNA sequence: TGTGCCAGCAGCTTAGGGACTAGCGGGAACAATGAGCAGTTCTTC. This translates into CASSLGTSGNNEQFF.

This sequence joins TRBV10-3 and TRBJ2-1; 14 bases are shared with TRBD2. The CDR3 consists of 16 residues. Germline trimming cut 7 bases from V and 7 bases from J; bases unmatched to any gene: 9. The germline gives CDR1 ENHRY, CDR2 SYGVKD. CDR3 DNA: TGTGCCATCAATTCGGGACTAGCGGGAGTTGGGAATGAGCAGTTCTTC. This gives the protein CAINSGLAGVGNEQFF.

The CDR3 is CSVEKGLNTEAFF. Written as DNA, the CDR3 is TGCAGCGTTGAAAAGGGCCTGAACACTGAAGCTTTCTTT. The rearrangement joins TRBV29-1 to TRBJ1-1; D is uncertain. The germline gives CDR1 SQVTM, CDR2 ANQGSEA. V was cut by 2 bases and J by 0 bases, with 7 bases left in between. The CDR3 consists of 13 residues.

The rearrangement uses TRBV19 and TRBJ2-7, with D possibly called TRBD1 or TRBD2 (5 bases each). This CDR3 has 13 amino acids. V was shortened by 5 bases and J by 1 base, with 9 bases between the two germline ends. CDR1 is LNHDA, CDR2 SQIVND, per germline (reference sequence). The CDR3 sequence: CASSGTASYEQYF. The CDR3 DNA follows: TGTGCCAGTAGTGGGACGGCATCCTACGAGCAGTACTTC.

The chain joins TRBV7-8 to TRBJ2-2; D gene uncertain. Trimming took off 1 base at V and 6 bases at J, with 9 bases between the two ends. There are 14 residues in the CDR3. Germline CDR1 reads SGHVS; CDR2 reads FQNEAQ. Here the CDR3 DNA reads TGTGCCAGCAGCTTAGAATTAGCCCCCGGGGAGCTGTTTTTT. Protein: CASSLELAPGELFF.

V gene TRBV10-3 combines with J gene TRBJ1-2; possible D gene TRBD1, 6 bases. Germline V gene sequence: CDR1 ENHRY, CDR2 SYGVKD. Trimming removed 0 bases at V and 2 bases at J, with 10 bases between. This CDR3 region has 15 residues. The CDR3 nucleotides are TGTGCCATCAGTGAGTCGATTGACAGGAACTATGGCTACACCTTC. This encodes CAISESIDRNYGYTF.

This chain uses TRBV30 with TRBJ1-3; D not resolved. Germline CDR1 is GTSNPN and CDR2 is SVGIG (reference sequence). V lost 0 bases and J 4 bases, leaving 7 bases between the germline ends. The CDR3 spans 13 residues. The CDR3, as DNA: TGTGCCTGGAGTGTATTTGAGGGAAACACCATATATTTT. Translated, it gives CAWSVFEGNTIYF.

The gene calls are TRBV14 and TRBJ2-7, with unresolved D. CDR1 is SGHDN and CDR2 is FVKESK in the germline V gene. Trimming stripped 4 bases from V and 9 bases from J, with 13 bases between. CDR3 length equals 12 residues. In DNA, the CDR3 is TGTGCCAGCAGCCCCACTTTTCACGTGCAGTACTTC. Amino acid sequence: CASSPTFHVQYF.

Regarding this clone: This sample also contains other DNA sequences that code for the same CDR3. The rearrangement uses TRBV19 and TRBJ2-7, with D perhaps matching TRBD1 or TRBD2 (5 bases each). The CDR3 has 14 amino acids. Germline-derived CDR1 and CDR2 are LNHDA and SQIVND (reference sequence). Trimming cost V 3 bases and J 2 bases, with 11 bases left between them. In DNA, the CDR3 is TGTGCCAGTAGTATTAGCGAGGGACCCTACGAGCAGTACTTC. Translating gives CASSISEGPYEQYF. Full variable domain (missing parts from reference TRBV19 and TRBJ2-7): DGGITQSPKYLFRKEGQNVTLSCEQNLNHDAMYWYRQDPGQGLRLIYYSQIVNDFQKGDIAEGYSVSREKKESFPLTVTSAQKNPTAFYLCASSISEGPYEQYFGPGTRLTVT.

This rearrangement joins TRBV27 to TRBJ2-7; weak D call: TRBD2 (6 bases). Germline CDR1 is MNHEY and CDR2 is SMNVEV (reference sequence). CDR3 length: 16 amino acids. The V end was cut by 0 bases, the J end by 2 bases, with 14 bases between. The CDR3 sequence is CASSLSQTRLTYEQYF. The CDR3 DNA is TGTGCCAGCAGTTTATCCCAGACTAGGTTGACCTACGAGCAGTACTTC.

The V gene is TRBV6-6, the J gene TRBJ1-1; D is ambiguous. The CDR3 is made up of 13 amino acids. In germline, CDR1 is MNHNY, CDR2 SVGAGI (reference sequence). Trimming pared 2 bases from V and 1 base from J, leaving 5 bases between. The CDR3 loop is CASSYLQNTEAFF. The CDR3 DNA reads TGTGCCAGCAGTTACCTCCAGAACACTGAAGCTTTCTTT.

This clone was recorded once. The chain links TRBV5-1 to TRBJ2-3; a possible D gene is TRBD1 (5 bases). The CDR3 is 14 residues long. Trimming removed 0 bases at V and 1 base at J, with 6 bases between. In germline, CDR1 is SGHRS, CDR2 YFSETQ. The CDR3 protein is CASSLARGTDTQYF. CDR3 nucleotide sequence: TGCGCCAGCAGCTTGGCCAGGGGCACAGATACGCAGTATTTT.

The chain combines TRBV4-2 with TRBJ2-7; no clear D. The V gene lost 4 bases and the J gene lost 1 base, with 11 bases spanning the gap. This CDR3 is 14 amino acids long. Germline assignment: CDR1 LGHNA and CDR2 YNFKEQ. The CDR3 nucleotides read TGTGCCAGCAGCCCGGCGACGGTATCCTACGAGCAGTACTTC. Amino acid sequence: CASSPATVSYEQYF.

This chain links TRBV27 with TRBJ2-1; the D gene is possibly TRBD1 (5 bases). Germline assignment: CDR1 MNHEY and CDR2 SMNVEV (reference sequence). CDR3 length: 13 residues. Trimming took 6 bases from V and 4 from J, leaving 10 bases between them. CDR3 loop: CASSLRQYNEQFF. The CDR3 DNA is TGTGCCAGCAGCCTTCGACAGTACAATGAGCAGTTCTTC.

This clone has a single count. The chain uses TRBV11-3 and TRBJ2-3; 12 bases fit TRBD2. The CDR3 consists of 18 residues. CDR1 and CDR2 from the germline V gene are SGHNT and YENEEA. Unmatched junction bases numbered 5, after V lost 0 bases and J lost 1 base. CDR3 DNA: TGTGCCAGCAGCTTAGAAGTGACTAGCGGGAGACGCACAGATACGCAGTATTTT. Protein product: CASSLEVTSGRRTDTQYF.